Included here is one T cell receptor beta chain sequence, with context. Germline CDR1 reads SGHAT; CDR2 reads FQNNGV. Trimming at V came to 5 bases and at J to 4 bases, leaving 8 bases not matched to a gene. This CDR3 comprises 17 residues. This specimen comes from a study of blood T cell repertoires in COVID-19. Across the study: COVID-19 samples, acute and convalescent, were from the United States, Italy and Spain. From T cells, B-cell-depleted T cells, or PBMCs came the material, which was cDNA or gDNA.

In the authors' workflow: Nucleated cell number was recorded as an estimate derived from reference gene primer amplification. Some clones are missing from TCRdb's copy, which holds only in-frame ones; the method was immunoSEQ multiplex PCR. D and trimming were read from the DNA, whereas the V and J calls and clone size are those reported in that table. This sample has around 260,000 clones, with approximately 89% found just once. The chain recombines TRBV11-2 with TRBJ2-1, with 13 bases identical to TRBD2. Sequenced input: peripheral blood. This clonotype originated in a man aged 35-49 years who had recovered from COVID-19. In DNA, the CDR3 is TGTGCCAGCAGCGCCGACAGGACTAGCGGGAGATACAATGAGCAGTTCTTC. It is translated as CASSADRTSGRYNEQFF.